Listed here are 18 T cell receptor beta chains from one sample, sequenced in a study of blood T cell repertoires in COVID-19 (dated by TCRdb to 2020 to 2021). To prepare the library, the immunoSEQ multiplex PCR assay was applied. TCRdb limited this immuneACCESS table to in-frame rearrangements with V and J called. A share of clones is missing; checked studies link under half to unresolved V genes, and the rest is unexplained. The sample profile shows about 370,000 clones; around 87% of them were found once. Together, the top ten hold 8% to 13% of the sample. The specimen was peripheral blood. These receptors were taken from a woman in her twenties or thirties with COVID-19, enrolled during active disease.

The chain is built from TRBV4-3 and TRBJ1-6; 9 bases are shared with TRBD1. This CDR3 has 17 amino acids. The trim removed 0 bases at V and 7 bases at J, leaving 7 bases unmatched. Looked up from germline, CDR1 is LGHNA and CDR2 is YSLEER. The CDR3 protein is CASSQEATGTGNSPLHF. The CDR3 DNA is TGCGCCAGCAGCCAAGAAGCAACCGGGACAGGGAATTCACCCCTCCACTTT.

This chain uses TRBV7-3 with TRBJ1-2; tentative D call: TRBD1 (5 bases). Trimming cost V 4 bases and J 6 bases, with 15 bases left between them. This CDR3 comprises 14 residues. CDR1 SGHTA and CDR2 FQGTGA come from the germline V gene. CDR3 DNA: TGTGCCAGCAGCTCTCAGGACGGGGGAAATGGCTACACCTTC. Protein sequence: CASSSQDGGNGYTF.

The rearrangement links TRBV11-2 to TRBJ2-2; a possible D gene is TRBD1 (5 bases). There are 14 residues in the CDR3. Trimming stripped 8 bases from V and 1 base from J, with 11 bases between. The germline CDR1 and CDR2 sequences are SGHAT and FQNNGV. In DNA, the CDR3 is TGTGCCAGCGCGATACAGGTGAACACCGGGGAGCTGTTTTTT. Its translation is CASAIQVNTGELFF.

The CDR3 sequence is CASSHPVDRNEKLFF. The CDR3 bases are TGTGCCAGCAGCCATCCGGTGGACAGGAATGAAAAACTGTTTTTT. The rearrangement links TRBV7-9 to TRBJ1-4; the match to TRBD1 covers 7 bases. CDR1 and CDR2 from the germline V gene are SEHNR and FQNEAQ (reference sequence). This CDR3 has 15 residues. Losses at the gene ends were 5 bases for V and 5 bases for J; bases not matched to a gene: 8. Complete variable domain (other parts from reference TRBV7-9 and TRBJ1-4): DTGVSQNPRHKITKRGQNVTFRCDPISEHNRLYWYRQTLGQGPEFLTYFQNEAQLEKSRLLSDRFSAERPKGSFSTLEIQRTEQGDSAMYLCASSHPVDRNEKLFFGSGTQLSVL.

This chain uses TRBV4-1 with TRBJ2-3; 9 bases match TRBD1. With 4 bases clipped from V and 0 bases from J, the junction kept 11 bases outside the gene matches. The germline V gene encodes CDR1 MGHRA and CDR2 YSYEKL. CDR3 length: 18 residues. The CDR3 region is CASSRQYSGTGSTDTQYF. DNA for the CDR3: TGCGCCAGCAGCCGCCAATACTCCGGGACAGGGAGCACAGATACGCAGTATTTT.

This sequence joins TRBV2 and TRBJ1-1; D is perhaps TRBD1 (6 bases). V gave up 5 bases and J gave up 2 bases, with 9 bases separating them. CDR1 is SNHLY, CDR2 FYNNEI, per germline. The CDR3 has 13 residues. The CDR3 reads CASSYRVNTEAFF. For the CDR3, the DNA is TGTGCCAGCAGTTACAGGGTTAACACTGAAGCTTTCTTT.

The chain employs TRBV18 and TRBJ1-4; 9 bases match TRBD1. The junction had 3 bases not matched to a gene; V was cut back by 5 bases and J by 5 bases. From germline, CDR1 is KGHSH and CDR2 LQKENI. CDR3 size: 14 residues. Here the CDR3 reads CASSAGTGNEKLFF. The CDR3, as DNA: TGTGCCAGCTCAGCCGGGACAGGGAATGAAAAACTGTTTTTT.

This chain joins TRBV30 and TRBJ2-5; 7 bases agree with TRBD2. V shed 4 bases, J shed 5 bases, and the junction held 10 bases outside the gene matches. Germline values: CDR1 GTSNPN, CDR2 SVGIG (reference sequence). The CDR3 length is 14 residues. The CDR3 DNA sequence: TGTGCCTGGAACAGTTGGGGGGGAGACGAGACCCAGTACTTC. Translating it yields CAWNSWGGDETQYF.

This clone turned up a few times. The chain has TRBV28 and TRBJ1-3, with 9 bases aligning to TRBD1. Germline V gene data show CDR1 as MDHEN and CDR2 as SYDVKM. This CDR3 is 16 amino acids long. V lost 6 bases, J lost 2 bases, and 8 bases stayed unmatched. The CDR3 sequence is CASSQYRGRTGNTIYF. The CDR3 bases are TGTGCCAGCAGCCAATACAGGGGGCGAACTGGAAACACCATATATTTT.

The chain's CDR3 is CASSEELAGGPHTGELFF. The CDR3 DNA follows: TGTGCCAGCAGTGAAGAGCTAGCGGGAGGGCCACACACCGGGGAGCTGTTTTTT. The chain carries TRBV6-1 and TRBJ2-2, with 12 bases aligning to TRBD2. There are 18 residues in the CDR3. The V gene's germline CDR1 is MNHNS and CDR2 SASEGT. Trimming removed 1 base from V and 3 bases from J; junction bases left unmatched: 6.

This clone is a singleton in its sample. The chain uses TRBV4-1 and TRBJ2-1; D possibly corresponds to TRBD2 (6 bases). This CDR3 comprises 16 residues. With 0 bases removed from V and 5 bases from J, the gap between germline ends came to 14 bases. Germline V gene lookup returns CDR1 MGHRA and CDR2 YSYEKL. The CDR3 sequence: CASSQEGAGYHNEQFF. CDR3 DNA sequence: TGCGCCAGCAGCCAAGAGGGAGCGGGCTACCACAATGAGCAGTTCTTC.

The chain couples TRBV7-8 to TRBJ2-6; D possibly corresponds to TRBD1 (5 bases). Looked up from germline, CDR1 is SGHVS and CDR2 is FQNEAQ. This CDR3 contains 18 residues. V was cut by 2 bases and J by 1 base, with 15 bases left in between. The CDR3 region is CASSLPLKAGSGANVLTF. The CDR3 DNA follows: TGTGCCAGCAGCTTACCCCTAAAAGCAGGGTCTGGGGCCAACGTCCTGACTTTC.

This clone occurred once. The rearrangement links TRBV28 to TRBJ2-7; 7 bases are a match to TRBD1. V trimming: 6 bases; J trimming: 4 bases; junction bases outside the gene matches: 9. There are 14 residues in the CDR3. CDR1 MDHEN and CDR2 SYDVKM come from the germline V gene. CDR3 in DNA: TGTGCCAGCAGGCCAGGGGGATCCCTTTACGAGCAGTACTTC. It encodes CASRPGGSLYEQYF.

The V gene is TRBV4-3, the J gene TRBJ2-7; unclear D gene. Trimming cost V 0 bases and J 2 bases, with 11 bases left between them. Germline assignment: CDR1 LGHNA and CDR2 YSLEER. This CDR3 is 15 amino acids long. This CDR3 reads CASSQDLRGTYEQYF. The CDR3, as DNA: TGCGCCAGCAGCCAAGATTTGCGCGGAACCTACGAGCAGTACTTC.

The chain employs TRBV27 and TRBJ2-5; the match to TRBD1 covers 10 bases. The germline V gene encodes CDR1 MNHEY and CDR2 SMNVEV (reference sequence). The V and J ends lost 3 bases and 5 bases, in that order; junction bases with no gene match: 9. The CDR3 is 16 residues long. CDR3 in amino acids: CASSFPRQGACETQYF. As DNA, the CDR3 is TGTGCCAGCAGTTTCCCTCGACAGGGGGCTTGTGAGACCCAGTACTTC.

CDR3 residues: CSVPSQTGNTEAFF. CDR3 nucleotides: TGCAGCGTACCATCCCAGACAGGGAACACTGAAGCTTTCTTT. The rearrangement uses TRBV29-1 and TRBJ1-1; possible D gene TRBD1, 6 bases. There are 14 residues in the CDR3. Germline values: CDR1 SQVTM, CDR2 ANQGSEA. The V end lost 6 bases, the J end lost 1 base, and 15 bases lay between the germline ends.

V gene TRBV2 combines with J gene TRBJ2-3, with D unresolved. V was pared by 3 bases and J by 5 bases, with 12 bases between. The germline CDR1 and CDR2 sequences are SNHLY and FYNNEI. There are 14 residues in the CDR3. CDR3 sequence: CASSDGLHRDTQYF. CDR3 coding DNA: TGTGCCAGCAGTGATGGGTTACACAGAGATACGCAGTATTTT.

The chain is built from TRBV6-5 and TRBJ1-5; TRBD1 matches 10 bases. V was pared by 4 bases and J by 3 bases, with 3 bases of the junction left unmatched. There are 15 residues in the CDR3. Per the germline V gene, CDR1 is MNHEY and CDR2 is SVGAGI. CDR3 loop: CASSSGTGDNQPQHF. The DNA for the CDR3 is TGTGCCAGCAGTTCCGGGACAGGGGACAATCAGCCCCAGCATTTT.